This is a list of T cell receptor beta chains from one sample in a study of blood T cell repertoires in COVID-19. TCRdb keeps only in-frame clones here, not all; method: immunoSEQ multiplex PCR. The sample consists of 15,000 or so clones, 80% to 95% of them appearing once. The source material was peripheral blood. These receptors were obtained from a human donor with active COVID-19. The donor label of this sample is uncertain. Each CDR3 is given with its conserved first and last residue. D genes are given only for firm matches. Expanded clones get a size class; other rows say once, few or many, or leave the size out.

size | J | V | D | CDR3 | DNA
NA | TRBJ2-2 | TRBV18 | NA | CASSPRENTGELFF | TGTGCCAGCTCACCCAGGGAGAACACCGGGGAGCTGTTTTTT
NA | TRBJ2-1 | TRBV5-1 | TRBD2 | CASSLVAGPPYNEQFF | TGCGCCAGCAGCTTGGTAGCGGGACCCCCCTACAATGAGCAGTTCTTC
NA | TRBJ1-4 | TRBV5-8 | NA | CASSLLGAVTNEKLFF | TGTGCCAGCAGCTTGTTAGGGGCCGTAACTAATGAAAAACTGTTTTTT
NA | TRBJ1-3 | TRBV9 | NA | CASSVAGAGNTIYF | TGTGCCAGCAGCGTAGCAGGGGCTGGAAACACCATATATTTT
NA | TRBJ2-7 | TRBV5-1 | NA | CASSLDGGLREQYF | TGCGCCAGCAGCTTGGACGGTGGACTACGAGAGCAGTACTTC
NA | TRBJ2-3 | TRBV29-1 | TRBD2 | CSVVTGGNTDTQYF | TGCAGCGTTGTCACGGGAGGGAACACAGATACGCAGTATTTT
NA | TRBJ1-1 | TRBV7-9 | NA | CASSLGGGPHTEAFF | TGTGCCAGCAGCTTAGGCGGGGGGCCGCACACTGAAGCTTTCTTT
NA | TRBJ2-3 | TRBV7-2 | TRBD1 | CASSSSTGATDTQYF | TGTGCCAGCAGCTCCTCGACAGGGGCCACAGATACGCAGTATTTT
NA | TRBJ1-1 | TRBV6-2/TRBV6-3 | NA | CASSYIGGAEAFF | TGTGCCAGCAGTTACATCGGGGGGGCTGAAGCTTTCTTT
once | TRBJ1-3 | TRBV29-1 | NA | CSVDGGSSGNTIYF | TGCAGCGTTGACGGGGGGAGCTCTGGAAACACCATATATTTT
NA | TRBJ1-1 | TRBV20-1 | NA | CSASMSRAGAFF | TGCAGTGCTAGTATGTCCAGGGCTGGAGCTTTCTTT
NA | TRBJ2-5 | TRBV3-1/TRBV3-2 | TRBD2 | CASSRGGELAVTQYF | TGTGCCAGCAGCCGAGGGGGGGAACTAGCGGTGACCCAGTACTTC
NA | TRBJ2-1 | TRBV7-2 | NA | CASRRTGKNNEQFF | TGTGCCAGCAGGAGAACCGGGAAAAACAATGAGCAGTTCTTC
NA | TRBJ2-1 | TRBV7-9 | TRBD2 | CASSMRTSGSFWVSSYNEQFF | TGTGCCAGCAGCATGAGGACTAGCGGGAGCTTCTGGGTTAGCTCCTACAATGAGCAGTTCTTC
NA | TRBJ2-2 | TRBV19 | TRBD2 | CASSTGLAGAGELFF | TGTGCCAGTAGTACCGGACTAGCGGGCGCCGGGGAGCTGTTTTTT
NA | TRBJ1-2 | TRBV6-6 | NA | CASSQDSLYGYTF | TGTGCCAGCAGTCAGGACAGTCTTTATGGCTACACCTTC
few | TRBJ1-5 | TRBV5-1 | NA | CASSLDPGERQPQHF | TGCGCCAGCAGCTTGGATCCTGGGGAGCGCCAGCCCCAGCATTTT
NA | TRBJ2-7 | TRBV28 | TRBD2 | CASSPRLAYEQYF | TGTGCCAGCAGTCCTCGACTAGCTTACGAGCAGTACTTC
NA | TRBJ2-7 | TRBV6-5 | TRBD2 | CASSPNPGTSEYF | TGTGCCAGCAGTCCTAACCCCGGGACTAGCGAGTACTTC
NA | TRBJ1-1 | TRBV6-5 | TRBD1 | CASKRQGAYSTEAFF | TGTGCCAGCAAAAGACAGGGCGCGTATAGCACTGAAGCTTTCTTT
NA | TRBJ2-5 | TRBV5-1 | TRBD1 | CASSLELAGGETQYF | TGCGCCAGCAGCTTGGAGCTTGCAGGGGGAGAGACCCAGTACTTC
NA | TRBJ2-2 | TRBV19 | NA | CASSKRTGELFF | TGTGCCAGTAGTAAACGGACCGGGGAGCTGTTTTTT
NA | TRBJ2-5 | TRBV19 | NA | CASSATGSKGQETQYF | TGTGCCAGTAGTGCCACAGGGTCGAAAGGCCAAGAGACCCAGTACTTC
NA | TRBJ1-5 | TRBV7-9 | TRBD1 | CASSLALTGPQPQHF | TGTGCCAGCAGCTTAGCGTTGACAGGGCCTCAGCCCCAGCATTTT
NA | TRBJ2-7 | TRBV7-6 | TRBD1 | CASSDWGQGSSYEQYF | TGTGCCAGCAGCGACTGGGGACAGGGGTCGTCCTACGAGCAGTACTTC
NA | TRBJ2-3 | TRBV7-9 | TRBD2 | CASSASERGGTQYF | TGTGCCAGCAGCGCATCTGAGAGGGGAGGGACGCAGTATTTT
NA | TRBJ2-1 | TRBV5-1 | NA | CASSLGHPGGAEQFF | TGCGCCAGCAGCTTGGGCCATCCGGGTGGTGCGGAGCAGTTCTTC
NA | TRBJ1-6 | TRBV19 | NA | CASKAGVNSPLHF | TGTGCCAGTAAGGCGGGGGTCAATTCACCCCTCCACTTT
NA | TRBJ2-2 | TRBV4-2 | NA | CASSQAAGGTGELFF | TGTGCCAGCAGCCAAGCCGCGGGCGGGACCGGGGAGCTGTTTTTT
NA | TRBJ2-2 | TRBV30 | TRBD2 | CAWTGLAGNTGELFF | TGTGCCTGGACGGGACTAGCGGGAAACACCGGGGAGCTGTTTTTT
NA | TRBJ2-1 | TRBV11-2 | TRBD2 | CASSPSGSLSYNEQFF | TGTGCCAGCAGCCCTAGCGGGAGTTTATCCTACAATGAGCAGTTCTTC
NA | TRBJ2-3 | TRBV7-2 | NA | CASSRGAADTQYF | TGTGCCAGCAGCCGGGGGGCCGCAGATACGCAGTATTTT
NA | TRBJ2-7 | TRBV10-3 | TRBD1 | CAIRDSGYEQYF | TGTGCCATTAGGGACAGTGGATACGAGCAGTACTTC
NA | TRBJ1-1 | TRBV19 | NA | CASSQGLNTEAFF | TGTGCCAGTAGCCAGGGGCTGAACACTGAAGCTTTCTTT
NA | TRBJ1-1 | TRBV6-6 | TRBD1 | CASSLPPDRGVVAFF | TGTGCCAGCAGTCTCCCCCCGGACAGGGGCGTTGTTGCTTTCTTT
NA | TRBJ2-1 | TRBV5-5 | TRBD2 | CASSLGLAGVVNEQFF | TGTGCCAGCAGCTTGGGTCTAGCGGGAGTTGTCAATGAGCAGTTCTTC
NA | TRBJ2-3 | TRBV9 | TRBD2 | CASSPRTSGGSDTQYF | TGTGCCAGCAGCCCCCGGACTAGCGGGGGTTCAGATACGCAGTATTTT
NA | TRBJ2-5 | TRBV2 | TRBD2 | CASSSGGTSGDAYQETQYF | TGTGCCAGCAGTTCAGGGGGGACTAGCGGGGACGCGTACCAAGAGACCCAGTACTTC
NA | TRBJ2-3 | TRBV7-9 | NA | CASSPRGGITDTQYF | TGTGCCAGCAGCCCGAGGGGGGGGATCACAGATACGCAGTATTTT
NA | TRBJ2-1 | TRBV12-3/TRBV12-4 | NA | CASRTRQYEQFF | TGTGCCAGCAGGACCAGACAGTATGAGCAGTTCTTC
NA | TRBJ2-7 | TRBV5-1 | NA | CASSLSTAGTYEQYF | TGCGCCAGCAGCTTGAGTACAGCCGGTACCTACGAGCAGTACTTC
NA | TRBJ1-3 | TRBV9 | NA | CASSRQARTGNTIYF | TGTGCCAGCAGCCGACAGGCGAGAACTGGAAACACCATATATTTT
NA | TRBJ1-2 | TRBV5-1 | NA | CASSLSFAVANYGYTF | TGCGCCAGCAGCTTAAGTTTCGCCGTAGCTAACTATGGCTACACCTTC
NA | TRBJ1-4 | TRBV30 | TRBD1 | CAWSAGTVNEKLFF | TGTGCCTGGAGTGCCGGGACAGTAAATGAAAAACTGTTTTTT
NA | TRBJ2-5 | TRBV19 | TRBD2 | CASSIDYGRRETQYF | TGTGCCAGTAGTATAGATTACGGGAGGAGAGAGACCCAGTACTTC
once | TRBJ2-1 | TRBV24-1 | TRBD2 | CATSVSGAYNEQFF | TGTGCCACCAGTGTTAGCGGGGCCTACAATGAGCAGTTCTTC